A single sample gave rise to the 14 T cell receptor beta chains below, sequenced in a study of shared clonotypes between healthy human individuals. Profiled with immunoSEQ multiplex PCR; TCRdb holds only in-frame clones, not every one. The sample yields millions of clones, over 90% seen once. What was sequenced was naive CD4+ T cells from PBMCs. Subset defined: CD45RA+ positively selected. The receptor set was obtained from a man between 18 and 29 years old in good health. Some clones in this sample may be carry-over from other donors' samples.

This chain uses TRBV28 with TRBJ1-2; D gene ambiguous. The CDR3 extends over 14 amino acids. The germline gives CDR1 MDHEN, CDR2 SYDVKM. The V end was cut by 7 bases, the J end by 5 bases, with 17 bases between. The CDR3 coding sequence is TGTGCCAGCACCGAACCTCAGGCGGCGTATGGCTACACCTTC. Translation: CASTEPQAAYGYTF.

The chain has TRBV7-9 and TRBJ2-5; 9 nucleotides line up with TRBD1. V lost 3 bases to trimming and J lost 3 bases; unmatched junction nucleotides: 2. The CDR3 totals 14 residues. Per germline, CDR1 SEHNR and CDR2 FQNEAQ (reference sequence). The CDR3 DNA follows: TGTGCCAGCAGCTTCAGGACAGGGGAAGAGACCCAGTACTTC. This gives the protein CASSFRTGEETQYF.

The V gene is TRBV4-3, the J gene TRBJ2-1, with TRBD2 identical over 8 bases. Germline V CDR1 and CDR2: LGHNA, YSLEER. CDR3 size: 16 residues. With 3 bases clipped from V and 7 bases from J, the junction kept 11 bases outside the gene matches. The CDR3 spells CASSHLSGKRLNEQFF. CDR3 sequence (DNA): TGCGCCAGCAGCCACCTTAGCGGGAAAAGGTTGAATGAGCAGTTCTTC.

The V and J genes are TRBV30 and TRBJ2-5; D is perhaps TRBD1 (7 bases). The J call may be wrong; the DNA end is better matched by TRBJ2-7. The CDR3 spans 13 residues. CDR1 and CDR2 (germline): GTSNPN, SVGIG (reference sequence). This chain's CDR3 is CAWSVQGGYEQYF. The CDR3 DNA reads TGTGCCTGGAGTGTCCAGGGGGGCTACGAGCAGTACTTC.

The chain carries TRBV6-1 and TRBJ1-1, with 7 bases lining up with TRBD1. Germline V gene data show CDR1 as MNHNS and CDR2 as SASEGT. Unmatched junction bases numbered 9, after V lost 6 bases and J lost 8 bases. This CDR3 region has 13 residues. The DNA for the CDR3 is TGTGCCAGCAGGACCCAAGGGGGCAGAGAAGCTTTCTTT. This gives the protein CASRTQGGREAFF.

The chain couples TRBV28 to TRBJ2-2, with 7 bases fitting TRBD1. Germline CDR1 and CDR2: MDHEN and SYDVKM. This CDR3 spans 15 amino acids. V gave up 5 bases and J gave up 0 bases; unmatched junction bases: 3. CDR3 DNA: TGTGCCAGCAGTAGACAGGGATCGAACACCGGGGAGCTGTTTTTT. It codes for CASSRQGSNTGELFF. The whole variable domain, filled in from reference TRBV28 and TRBJ2-2, reads DVKVTQSSRYLVKRTGEKVFLECVQDMDHENMFWYRQDPGLGLRLIYFSYDVKMKEKGDIPEGYSVSREKKERFSLILESASTNQTSMYLCASSRQGSNTGELFFGEGSRLTVL.

V usage is TRBV28 and J usage is TRBJ2-1; D gene unclear. This CDR3 is built from 14 residues. V shed 4 bases and J shed 6 bases, with 13 bases lying between them. Looked up from germline, CDR1 is MDHEN and CDR2 is SYDVKM. The CDR3 sequence: CASSSGIFFNEQFF. In DNA form, the CDR3 reads TGTGCCAGCAGTTCCGGTATCTTCTTCAATGAGCAGTTCTTC.

V gene TRBV4-2 combines with J gene TRBJ2-7; D is perhaps TRBD1 (6 bases). The length of the CDR3 is 15 residues. CDR1 LGHNA and CDR2 YNFKEQ come from the germline V gene. Trimming removed 1 base at V and 0 bases at J, with 10 bases between. CDR3: CASSQVGDNSYEQYF. The CDR3 DNA reads as TGTGCCAGCAGCCAAGTCGGGGACAACTCCTACGAGCAGTACTTC.

In the case of this clone: The sample contains more than one DNA sequence encoding this CDR3. V gene TRBV5-1 combines with J gene TRBJ2-2; TRBD1 matches 9 bases. This CDR3 spans 14 amino acids. The germline V gene has CDR1 SGHRS and CDR2 YFSETQ. The V gene end was trimmed by 7 bases and the J gene end by 1 base; junction bases not matched to a gene: 2. CDR3 in DNA: TGCGCCAGCTCGGGACAGGGGAACACCGGGGAGCTGTTTTTT. This gives the protein CASSGQGNTGELFF.

The V and J genes are TRBV5-5 and TRBJ1-3; D not certain. The germline gives CDR1 SGHKS, CDR2 YYEKEE (reference sequence). The CDR3 spans 15 residues. Trimming stripped 7 bases from V and 0 bases from J, with 14 bases between. In nucleotides, the CDR3 is TGTGCCAGCGGGAGGACGGACTCCTCTGGAAACACCATATATTTT. Residues: CASGRTDSSGNTIYF.

The chain couples TRBV19 to TRBJ2-5, with D unresolved. Germline CDR1 is LNHDA and CDR2 is SQIVND (reference sequence). The ends were cut back, 9 bases at V and 2 bases at J, with 13 bases in the middle. The CDR3 sequence is 13 residues long. The CDR3 sequence is CASRPRAQETQYF. As DNA, the CDR3 is TGTGCCAGCCGCCCCCGAGCTCAAGAGACCCAGTACTTC.

The chain joins TRBV10-3 to TRBJ2-2, with no clear D. The germline V gene has CDR1 ENHRY and CDR2 SYGVKD. The CDR3 contains 15 residues. V was shortened by 4 bases and J by 0 bases, with 9 bases between the two germline ends. For the CDR3, the DNA is TGTGCCATCAGTGGGGCATTCGCGAACACCGGGGAGCTGTTTTTT. It codes for CAISGAFANTGELFF.

A single count supports this clone. The chain uses TRBV2 and TRBJ2-1; the match to TRBD2 covers 12 bases. The V and J ends lost 4 bases and 7 bases, in that order; junction bases with no gene match: 8. The germline gives CDR1 SNHLY, CDR2 FYNNEI. This CDR3 has 16 amino acids. The chain's CDR3 is CASSAELAGGGNEQFF. CDR3 nucleotide sequence: TGTGCCAGCAGTGCGGAGCTAGCGGGAGGGGGGAATGAGCAGTTCTTC.

V is TRBV19 and J is TRBJ2-1; D is uncertain. The V and J ends lost 1 base and 0 bases respectively, with 7 bases between them. The CDR3 is 15 amino acids. Germline V gene sequence: CDR1 LNHDA, CDR2 SQIVND (reference sequence). The CDR3 sequence: CASSIAGYSYNEQFF. The CDR3 DNA follows: TGTGCCAGTAGTATAGCTGGATACTCCTACAATGAGCAGTTCTTC.